One and the same sample provided the 32 T cell receptor beta chains below, sequenced in a study of cytomegalovirus exposure and HLA in healthy donors. Use of 60 Vbeta and 13 Jbeta primers characterized the PCR. The repertoire was sequenced with immunoSEQ multiplex PCR; TCRdb's copy has only in-frame clones and lacks some. The profile shows some 190,000 clones, about four fifths of them singletons. The sequencing sample was made of PBMCs. The receptors were sampled from a man aged 35-49 years in good health and CMV-seronegative.

This clone showed up just once. The rearrangement links TRBV5-6 to TRBJ1-1; D is undetermined. Trimming cost V 6 bases and J 10 bases, with 22 bases left between them. There are 14 residues in the CDR3. CDR1 and CDR2 (germline): SGHDT, YYEEEE. The CDR3 DNA reads as TGTGCCAGCACCGGAACTCGGGTCGGGTTAGGAGCTTTCTTT. Residues: CASTGTRVGLGAFF.

The J gene is TRBJ1-2, the V gene TRBV6-1; tentatively, D is TRBD1 (6 bases). There are 14 residues in the CDR3. CDR1 and CDR2 from the germline V gene are MNHNS and SASEGT. V shed 1 base and J shed 7 bases, with 13 bases lying between them. This CDR3 is CASSEGRGSTGYTF. The CDR3 DNA reads as TGTGCCAGCAGTGAAGGCAGGGGATCTACTGGCTACACCTTC.

The chain uses TRBV30 and TRBJ1-5, with D perhaps matching TRBD1 (5 bases). Germline CDR1 and CDR2: GTSNPN and SVGIG (reference sequence). This CDR3 spans 17 amino acids. Between the trimmed V and J ends, which lost 0 bases and 2 bases, there was a span of 17 bases. The CDR3 coding sequence is TGTGCCTGGAGTGTACCCCCCAGGGCGGTTGGCAATCAGCCCCAGCATTTT. As protein: CAWSVPPRAVGNQPQHF.

This clone was recorded once. V is TRBV18 and J is TRBJ2-7; 7 nucleotides agree with TRBD1. Trimming removed 6 bases from V and 3 bases from J; junction bases left unmatched: 5. Germline CDR1 and CDR2: KGHSH and LQKENI. This CDR3 is 13 amino acids long. CDR3 DNA sequence: TGTGCCAGCTCTCAGGGACAGAACTACGAGCAGTACTTC. This codes for CASSQGQNYEQYF.

The V gene is TRBV9, the J gene TRBJ2-3; 9 positions match TRBD1. This CDR3 is 15 amino acids long. Germline assignment: CDR1 SGDLS and CDR2 YYNGEE. Trimming took 3 bases from V and 4 from J; bases not matched to a gene: 6. The CDR3 loop reads CASSDRRTGADTQYF. In DNA, the CDR3 is TGTGCCAGCAGCGATCGGCGGACAGGGGCAGATACGCAGTATTTT. The entire variable domain, with the rest obtained from reference TRBV9 and TRBJ2-3, is as follows: DSGVTQTPKHLITATGQRVTLRCSPRSGDLSVYWYQQSLDQGLQFLIQYYNGEERAKGNILERFSAQQFPDLHSELNLSSLELGDSALYFCASSDRRTGADTQYFGPGTRLTVL.

Comments on this clone: A junction boundary mismatches the germline segment, possibly from a read error. The chain's CDR3 is CASSLRAMTNF. In DNA form, the CDR3 reads TGTGCCAGCAGTTTAAGGGCCATGACTAACTTC. This sequence joins TRBV28 and TRBJ2-7; tentative D call: TRBD2 (5 bases). The germline gives CDR1 MDHEN, CDR2 SYDVKM. The CDR3 is 11 residues long. Drawing the rest from reference TRBV28 and TRBJ2-7, the complete variable domain is DVKVTQSSRYLVKRTGEKVFLECVQDMDHENMFWYRQDPGLGLRLIYFSYDVKMKEKGDIPEGYSVSREKKERFSLILESASTNQTSMYLCASSLRAMTNFGPGTRLTVT.

This chain connects TRBV6-5 to TRBJ2-5; TRBD1 might be the D (6 bases). Germline CDR1 reads MNHEY; CDR2 reads SVGAGI. The CDR3 loop spans 15 amino acids. Trimming shortened V by 0 bases and J by 9 bases, and 17 bases separated the two germline ends. CDR3 loop: CASSYSNGGRRAQYF. CDR3 nucleotides: TGTGCCAGCAGTTACTCGAATGGGGGCCGCCGGGCCCAGTACTTC.

The rearrangement joins TRBV12-1 to TRBJ1-1; TRBD1, as called in the table, went unchecked against the DNA. TRBV12-1 corresponds to a pseudogene. The CDR3 runs 13 residues. Written as DNA, the CDR3 is TGTGCCAGCAGCTTGCCGACAGGCGGTATAACTTTCTTT. Translation gives CASSLPTGGITFF.

This chain connects TRBV7-3 to TRBJ1-1; TRBD1 matches at 8 bases. After removal of 2 bases from V and 4 bases from J, the junction contained 6 bases not matched to a gene. The CDR3 runs to 15 residues. From germline, CDR1 is SGHTA and CDR2 FQGTGA. CDR3 bases: TGTGCCAGCAGCTTACAGGGGGCGCCGATCACTGAAGCTTTCTTT. Protein sequence: CASSLQGAPITEAFF. Based on the CDR3 plus reference TRBV7-3 and TRBJ1-1, the full variable domain is GAGVSQTPSNKVTEKGKYVELRCDPISGHTALYWYRQSLGQGPEFLIYFQGTGAADDSGLPNDRFFAVRPEGSVSTLKIQRTERGDSAVYLCASSLQGAPITEAFFGQGTRLTVV.

The gene calls are TRBV5-6 and TRBJ2-3; 10 bases agree with TRBD1. Trimming removed 0 bases from V and 2 bases from J; junction bases left unmatched: 3. Germline CDR1 SGHDT, CDR2 YYEEEE. This CDR3 contains 16 residues. CDR3 in amino acids: CASSLEDRGFTDTQYF. CDR3 nucleotides: TGTGCCAGCAGCTTGGAGGACAGGGGGTTCACAGATACGCAGTATTTT.

The chain has TRBV10-3 and TRBJ2-1; maybe TRBD2 (6 bases). The V gene lost 6 bases and the J gene lost 0 bases, with 12 bases spanning the gap. CDR1 ENHRY and CDR2 SYGVKD come from the germline V gene. There are 15 residues in the CDR3. Written as DNA, the CDR3 is TGTGCCATCAGGGCCGGGACTGGCTCCTACAATGAGCAGTTCTTC. Protein product: CAIRAGTGSYNEQFF.

The genes are TRBV2 and TRBJ2-2, with a weak D call TRBD1 (6 bases). The V gene lost 3 bases and the J gene lost 4 bases, with 15 bases spanning the gap. Germline V gene sequence: CDR1 SNHLY, CDR2 FYNNEI. The CDR3 runs to 16 residues. The CDR3 is CASSDMGADLTGELFF. As DNA, the CDR3 is TGTGCCAGCAGTGACATGGGGGCAGACCTCACCGGGGAGCTGTTTTTT.

The rearrangement joins TRBV19 to TRBJ2-3; TRBD2 might be the D (5 bases). Trimming cost V 6 bases and J 5 bases, with 15 bases left between them. This CDR3 is built from 14 residues. Germline V gene data show CDR1 as LNHDA and CDR2 as SQIVND (reference sequence). CDR3 residues: CASSHRGPRDTQYF. CDR3 nucleotides: TGTGCCAGTAGCCACCGAGGGCCAAGAGATACGCAGTATTTT.

This clone turned up a few times. The rearrangement uses TRBV5-4 and TRBJ2-7; D call uncertain. Trimming cost V 0 bases and J 6 bases, with 16 bases left between them. Germline V gene data show CDR1 as SGHNT and CDR2 as YYREEE (reference sequence). CDR3 length: 15 residues. This CDR3 reads CASSLGPGEGVEQYF. The CDR3, as DNA: TGTGCCAGCAGCTTGGGCCCTGGAGAAGGAGTCGAGCAGTACTTC.

J is TRBJ1-6 and V is TRBV14; 11 nucleotides agree with TRBD1. Trimming removed 5 bases from V and 10 bases from J; junction bases left unmatched: 13. The CDR3 runs 17 residues. The germline V gene has CDR1 SGHDN and CDR2 FVKESK. CDR3 nucleotides: TGTGCCAGCAGCAATAAAAAGGACAGGGGGCTGCGGTCACCCCTCCACTTT. Encoded protein: CASSNKKDRGLRSPLHF. Based on the CDR3 plus reference TRBV14 and TRBJ1-6, the full variable domain is EAGVTQFPSHSVIEKGQTVTLRCDPISGHDNLYWYRRVMGKEIKFLLHFVKESKQDESGMPNNRFLAERTGGTYSTLKVQPAELEDSGVYFCASSNKKDRGLRSPLHFGNGTRLTVT.

The chain combines TRBV19 with TRBJ2-7, with D perhaps matching TRBD1 (6 bases). The germline CDR1 and CDR2 sequences are LNHDA and SQIVND (reference sequence). This CDR3 is built from 12 residues. V shed 9 bases and J shed 4 bases, with 13 bases lying between them. CDR3 region: CASRDIFYEQYF. The CDR3 DNA reads as TGTGCCAGCCGGGACATTTTTTACGAGCAGTACTTC.

The chain links TRBV5-1 to TRBJ2-7, with 7 bases fitting TRBD1. V lost 0 bases and J lost 6; bases outside the gene matches: 3. This CDR3 is 13 amino acids long. Germline values: CDR1 SGHRS, CDR2 YFSETQ. The CDR3 DNA reads as TGCGCCAGCAGCTTGGTTCCAGGGGGCGAGCAGTACTTC. This codes for CASSLVPGGEQYF.

V is TRBV7-9 and J is TRBJ1-2; the D gene is possibly TRBD1 (6 bases). This CDR3 has 15 amino acids. The germline V gene has CDR1 SEHNR and CDR2 FQNEAQ (reference sequence). V dropped 2 bases and J dropped 3 bases, with 13 bases sitting between them. The CDR3: CASSLKGGEDYGYTF. As DNA, the CDR3 is TGTGCCAGCAGCTTAAAAGGGGGTGAAGACTATGGCTACACCTTC.

This sequence joins TRBV7-8 and TRBJ1-2; 9 positions match TRBD1. Germline assignment: CDR1 SGHVS and CDR2 FQNEAQ. The trim removed 1 base at V and 4 bases at J, leaving 10 bases unmatched. The CDR3 loop spans 17 amino acids. For the CDR3, the DNA is TGTGCCAGCAGCTTAGAGGATACACAGGGGGCGAGCTATGGCTACACCTTC. It translates to CASSLEDTQGASYGYTF.

The chain combines TRBV18 with TRBJ2-7; D unresolved. Germline CDR1 is KGHSH and CDR2 is LQKENI. CDR3 length equals 14 residues. V was cut by 2 bases and J by 4 bases, with 12 bases left in between. As DNA, the CDR3 is TGTGCCAGCTCACCAGGCCGCAGGCAGTACGAGCAGTACTTC. Translated: CASSPGRRQYEQYF. Using reference TRBV18 and TRBJ2-7 for the parts outside the CDR3, the full variable domain is NAGVMQNPRHLVRRRGQEARLRCSPMKGHSHVYWYRQLPEEGLKFMVYLQKENIIDESGMPKERFSAEFPKEGPSILRIQQVVRGDSAAYFCASSPGRRQYEQYFGPGTRLTVT.

This clone has more than one count but fewer than ten. The V call is TRBV7-9, the J call TRBJ1-6; D possibly corresponds to TRBD1 (6 bases). This CDR3 is built from 16 residues. Trimming cost V 1 base and J 2 bases, with 9 bases left between them. Germline CDR1 is SEHNR and CDR2 is FQNEAQ (reference sequence). CDR3 residues: CASSLVTGTYNSPLHF. The DNA of the CDR3 is TGTGCCAGCAGCTTAGTCACAGGGACCTATAATTCACCCCTCCACTTT.

The table lists this clone with a few counts. The genes are TRBV5-4 and TRBJ2-7; D not certain. The CDR3 is 11 residues long. V lost 4 bases to trimming and J lost 3 bases, with 5 bases between them. Germline values: CDR1 SGHNT, CDR2 YYREEE (reference sequence). The CDR3 DNA is TGTGCCAGCAGCCTCCGCTACGAGCAGTACTTC. Its protein product is CASSLRYEQYF.

The rearrangement links TRBV6-1 to TRBJ1-5; weak D call: TRBD1 (5 bases). The germline gives CDR1 MNHNS, CDR2 SASEGT. The CDR3 has 14 amino acids. Trimming shortened V by 4 bases and J by 2 bases, and 9 bases separated the two germline ends. The CDR3 DNA reads TGTGCCAGCAGTGCAACGACAGGCAATCAGCCCCAGCATTTT. It codes for CASSATTGNQPQHF.

The rearrangement links TRBV28 to TRBJ2-5, with TRBD1 matching 9 bases. This CDR3 is 13 amino acids long. After removal of 7 bases from V and 9 bases from J, the junction contained 9 bases not matched to a gene. CDR1 is MDHEN and CDR2 is SYDVKM in the germline V gene. The CDR3 DNA follows: TGTGCCAGCAACGAACCGGGACAGGGTCCCCAGTACTTC. It is translated as CASNEPGQGPQYF.

V gene TRBV5-4 combines with J gene TRBJ2-7, with a possible D match to TRBD1 (5 bases). CDR1 is SGHNT, CDR2 YYREEE, per germline (reference sequence). The CDR3 has 13 residues. V was pared by 0 bases and J by 6 bases, with 10 bases between. The CDR3 nucleotides are TGTGCCAGCAGCTTGGGGGGCTCAGGCGAGCAGTACTTC. This translates into CASSLGGSGEQYF.

This clone has just a few counts. The gene calls are TRBV7-2 and TRBJ2-7, with 7 bases fitting TRBD1. This CDR3 region has 13 residues. With V trimmed by 5 bases and J by 3 bases, 4 bases remained unmatched. CDR1 SGHTA and CDR2 FQGNSA come from the germline V gene. CDR3 coding DNA: TGTGCCAGCAGCCCCGGGGACAGCTACGAGCAGTACTTC. Protein: CASSPGDSYEQYF.

The CDR3 DNA follows: TGTGCCTGGGGACAGATCATGAACACTGAAGCTTTCTTT. As protein: CAWGQIMNTEAFF. The chain is built from TRBV30 and TRBJ1-1; TRBD1 might be the D (6 bases). Germline V CDR1 and CDR2: GTSNPN, SVGIG (reference sequence). The length of the CDR3 is 13 residues. The V end was cut by 5 bases, the J end by 0 bases, with 10 bases between.

This clone was observed once. This CDR3 reads CASSPGLAGDTDTQYF. The CDR3 DNA sequence: TGTGCCAGCTCACCTGGACTAGCGGGGGACACAGATACGCAGTATTTT. This chain uses TRBV18 with TRBJ2-3; TRBD2 matches 13 bases. The germline V gene encodes CDR1 KGHSH and CDR2 LQKENI. CDR3 length equals 16 residues. The V segment lost 3 bases and the J segment 2 bases; nucleotides outside the gene matches: 2.

V gene TRBV27 combines with J gene TRBJ1-5, with D maybe TRBD1 (5 bases). The CDR3 extends over 14 amino acids. V shed 6 bases and J shed 3 bases, with 12 bases lying between them. The germline V gene has CDR1 MNHEY and CDR2 SMNVEV (reference sequence). The CDR3 region has the DNA TGTGCCAGCAGCCCAGACAGTAACAATCAGCCCCAGCATTTT. Amino acids: CASSPDSNNQPQHF.

The table lists this clone with a few counts. The CDR3 loop is CSVGGGITEAFF. The CDR3 bases are TGCAGCGTGGGGGGGGGCATCACTGAAGCTTTCTTT. The genes are TRBV29-1 and TRBJ1-1, with TRBD1 as a possible D gene (6 bases). The V end lost 6 bases, the J end lost 4 bases, and 12 bases lay between the germline ends. Germline assignment: CDR1 SQVTM and CDR2 ANQGSEA. The CDR3 totals 12 residues.

The chain carries TRBV29-1 and TRBJ2-7; 7 bases align to TRBD1. This CDR3 contains 13 residues. V gave up 4 bases and J gave up 6 bases; unmatched junction bases: 9. In germline, CDR1 is SQVTM, CDR2 ANQGSEA. Written as DNA, the CDR3 is TGCAGCGTTGGGACAGGCACCCAGGGCGAGCAGTACTTC. Amino acids: CSVGTGTQGEQYF.

The V call is TRBV29-1, the J call TRBJ2-1; D remains ambiguous. Between the trimmed V and J ends, which lost 7 bases and 6 bases, there was a span of 13 bases. Germline V gene sequence: CDR1 SQVTM, CDR2 ANQGSEA. The CDR3 sequence is 12 residues long. This CDR3 reads CSELRQANEQFF. As DNA, the CDR3 is TGCAGCGAATTACGCCAGGCCAATGAGCAGTTCTTC.